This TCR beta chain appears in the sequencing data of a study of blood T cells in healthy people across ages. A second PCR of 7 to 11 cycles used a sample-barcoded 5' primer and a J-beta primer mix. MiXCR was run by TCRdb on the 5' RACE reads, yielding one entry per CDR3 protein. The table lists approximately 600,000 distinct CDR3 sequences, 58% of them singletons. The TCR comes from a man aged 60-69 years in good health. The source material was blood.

The CDR3 protein is CASSLPGHYNEQFF. The CDR3 region has the DNA TGTGCCAGCAGCTTACCAGGTCACTACAATGAGCAGTTCTTC. The rearrangement links TRBV7-9 to TRBJ2-1; no clear D. V was clipped by 2 bases and J by 3 bases, with 8 bases between them. This CDR3 has 14 amino acids. Germline V gene data show CDR1 as SEHNR and CDR2 as FQNEAQ (reference sequence).